The source of this T cell receptor (beta chain) is a study of vaccination effects on CD4 cells after COVID-19 (dated by TCRdb to between 2021 and 2024). The study in broad terms: Post-vaccine samples across the study were collected a median of 72 days after the second dose, with a range of 14 to 241. A total of around eleven COVID-19 convalescent patients and several SARS-CoV-2-naive healthy vaccine recipients were included in the full study. Cultures from other donors in the study were sequenced using the Oncomine TCR Beta short-read assay on an Illumina iSeq 100. SARS-CoV-2 spike-specific CD4+ TCR repertoires from before and after mRNA vaccination were compared in COVID-19 convalescent patients and in infection-naive vaccine recipients.

In the ViraFEST assay, PBMC were stimulated with viral peptide pools, and antigen-specific CD4+ T cell clonotypes were then identified by expansion using TCR sequencing. After roughly 11 days of culture, CD4+ T cells were isolated with the EasySep CD4+ T cell isolation kit. Two doses of either the BNT162b2 or the mRNA-1273 mRNA SARS-CoV-2 vaccine were administered to participants. The absence of prior SARS-CoV-2 infection in healthy vaccine recipients was confirmed by negative nucleocapsid antibodies before and after vaccination. Each well held more than 1.5 million PBMC cultured in IMDM containing roughly 5.1% human AB serum, roughly 10 IU/ml IL-2 and gentamicin, along with roughly 10 ug/ml peptides. Half of the culture medium was replaced with fresh IL-2-containing medium on days 3 and 7. Unless noted otherwise, every peptide stimulation condition was cultured in triplicate wells. Using Ficoll-Paque Plus gradient centrifugation, PBMC were separated from whole blood and then either used fresh or cryopreserved at -140C. The spike proteins of SARS-CoV-2 and of the common cold coronaviruses HCoV-NL63, HCoV-OC43 and HCoV-229E were spanned by overlapping peptide pools. The QIAamp micro DNA kit was used to extract genomic DNA from the cultured CD4+ T cells.

The library was prepared using the immunoSEQ multiplex PCR assay. DNA from the cultured, isolated CD4+ T cells was subjected to TCR beta CDR3 sequencing. Turning to the authors' computational methods: Non-productive TCR sequences were removed, reads were trimmed to the CDR3 region, and CDR3s of at least 7 amino acids were retained. Antigen-specific clonotypes were identified using the MANAFEST web app by comparison of expansion in peptide wells against reference cultures. For clones to be considered positive, expansion at FDR<0.05 versus reference and all other wells, an odds ratio above 5, and a frequency above 0.1% in two replicate wells were required. Cross-reactive clonotypes were defined as significantly expanded in SARS-CoV-2 spike wells and in at least one common cold coronavirus spike condition. Levenshtein distance calculated with the stringdist R package was used to assess CDR3 similarity, and unrooted trees were constructed with ape in R 3.6.1. As stored in TCRdb, this immuneACCESS dataset retains in-frame rearrangements with V and J assigned. A fraction of the clones does not appear; measured against another copy, unresolved V genes explain less than half of the discrepancy, and the remainder lacks a known reason. V, J and clone size were drawn from that table, and D and trimming were deduced from the DNA. The sample contains about 33,000 clones, roughly two thirds of them found a single time. Of the sample, around 12% is held by the ten largest clones.

Based on the germline V gene (reference sequence), the CDR1 and CDR2 sequences are LGHDT and YNNKEL. From the cysteine up to the phenylalanine, the CDR3 has a length of 16 residues. The entry retains the CDR3 DNA only, 48 bases that are in frame from base 1. The junction shows trimming of 5 bases on V and 4 bases on J, and the gene matches do not reach 6 bases of it. This clone has a single count. This receptor's antigen is unknown. No base quality values were provided; no much bigger clone lies one nucleotide off. Summary of the overall study and its limitations: The study was limited by a small number of convalescent patients and lacked early post-infection timepoints. Both infection-induced and vaccine-induced clones contracted markedly at late post-vaccination timepoints, which is consistent with waning T cell responses. In healthy vaccine recipients, vaccine-induced clones were almost all SARS-CoV-2 mono-reactive, with only 1 of 255 being cross-reactive with common cold coronaviruses.

This TCR was recovered from a human donor who received a COVID-19 vaccine. This chain joins TRBV3-1 (or the pseudogene TRBV3-2) to TRBJ2-3; 13 nucleotides in the junction match TRBD2. The sequenced sample was CD4+ T cells from PBMCs cultured with HCoV-229E spike peptides, obtained after COVID-19 vaccination. Per the publication, the cell subset or site label means: HCoV-229E spike overlapping peptide pool stimulation. At the DNA level, the sequence is TGTGCCAGCAGCTCATGGACTAGCGGGAGTTCAGATACGCAGTATTTT. Its coded protein is CASSSWTSGSSDTQYF.